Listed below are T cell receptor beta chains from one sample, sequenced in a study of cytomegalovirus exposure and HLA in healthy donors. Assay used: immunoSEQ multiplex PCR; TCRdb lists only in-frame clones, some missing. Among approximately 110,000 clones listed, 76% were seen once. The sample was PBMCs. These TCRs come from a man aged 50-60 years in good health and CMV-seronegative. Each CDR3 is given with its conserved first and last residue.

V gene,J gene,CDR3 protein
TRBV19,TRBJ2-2,CASSIAGFDTGELFF
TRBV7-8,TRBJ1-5,CASSGPSGVGQGNQPQHF
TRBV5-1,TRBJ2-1,CASSLQTSGEGNEQFF
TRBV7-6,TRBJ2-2,CASSYWGGGTGELFF
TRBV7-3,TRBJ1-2,CASSLGRGLYGYTF
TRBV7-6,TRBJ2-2,CASSLGTGLNTGELFF
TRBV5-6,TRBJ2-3,CASSSGVGDTQYF
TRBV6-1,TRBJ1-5,CASKQGRGSNQPQHF
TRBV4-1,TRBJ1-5,CASSQDPNFSNQPQHF
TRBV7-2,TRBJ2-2,CASSPAGDTGELFF
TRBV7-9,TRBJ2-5,CASSDLDRGQETQYF